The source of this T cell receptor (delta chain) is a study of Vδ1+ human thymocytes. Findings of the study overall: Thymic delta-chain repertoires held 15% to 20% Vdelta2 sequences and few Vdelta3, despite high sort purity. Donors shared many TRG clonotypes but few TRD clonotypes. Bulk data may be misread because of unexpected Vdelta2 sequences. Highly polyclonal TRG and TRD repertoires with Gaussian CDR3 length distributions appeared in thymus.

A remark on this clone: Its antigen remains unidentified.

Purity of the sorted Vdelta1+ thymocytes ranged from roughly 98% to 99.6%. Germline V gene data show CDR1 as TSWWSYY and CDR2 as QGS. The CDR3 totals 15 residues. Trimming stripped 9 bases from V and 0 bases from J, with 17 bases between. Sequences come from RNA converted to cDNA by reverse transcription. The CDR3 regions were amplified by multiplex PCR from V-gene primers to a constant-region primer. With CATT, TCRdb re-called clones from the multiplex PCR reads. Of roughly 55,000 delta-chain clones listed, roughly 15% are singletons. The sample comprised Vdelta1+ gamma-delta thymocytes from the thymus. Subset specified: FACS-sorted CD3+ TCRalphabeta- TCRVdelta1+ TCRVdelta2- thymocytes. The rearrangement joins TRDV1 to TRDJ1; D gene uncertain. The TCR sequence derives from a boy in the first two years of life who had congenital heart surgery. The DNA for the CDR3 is TGTGCTCTCGAGGTGGAGCCTTGCTACACCGATAAACTCATCTTT. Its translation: CALEVEPCYTDKLIF.